These 21 T cell receptor beta chains originate from one sample sequenced in a study of blood T cell repertoires in COVID-19 (dated by TCRdb to 2020 to 2021). Libraries were constructed by the immunoSEQ multiplex PCR assay. TCRdb holds this immuneACCESS table with in-frame rearrangements only. Some clones are missing; in checked studies, unresolved V genes explain under half, and the rest has no known cause. This sample comprises 250,000 to 350,000 clones, approximately 88% of them detected only once. Clones ranked in the top ten supply 6% to 6.5% of the sample. The material sequenced was PBMCs or T cells enriched from blood (not recorded which). The receptors were sampled from a woman between 35 and 50 years old who had recovered from COVID-19.

The chain carries TRBV7-2 and TRBJ2-7; 9 bases line up with TRBD2. CDR1 is SGHTA, CDR2 FQGNSA, per germline. The CDR3 spans 17 residues. Losses at the gene ends were 5 bases for V and 4 bases for J; bases not matched to a gene: 15. CDR3 loop: CASSPPRWIAGVYEQYF. The CDR3 DNA reads TGTGCCAGCAGCCCCCCGAGATGGATAGCGGGAGTGTACGAGCAGTACTTC.

The chain joins TRBV27 to TRBJ1-1; TRBD1 might be the D (6 bases). V was shortened by 7 bases and J by 1 base, with 16 bases between the two germline ends. This CDR3 has 15 amino acids. Per germline, CDR1 MNHEY and CDR2 SMNVEV (reference sequence). CDR3 protein: CASNPFGTPNTEAFF. CDR3 coding DNA: TGTGCCAGCAACCCATTCGGGACACCGAACACTGAAGCTTTCTTT.

The chain carries TRBV28 and TRBJ2-2; D remains unclear. Between the trimmed V and J ends, which lost 3 bases and 6 bases, there was a span of 5 bases. The CDR3 runs to 12 residues. Germline V CDR1 and CDR2: MDHEN, SYDVKM. Here the CDR3 reads CASSLRPGELFF. In nucleotides, the CDR3 is TGTGCCAGCAGTTTGAGGCCCGGGGAGCTGTTTTTT.

The chain's CDR3 is CASSLAPRLAGGTYNEQFF. The CDR3, as DNA: TGTGCCAGCAGCTTAGCCCCCAGGCTAGCGGGAGGAACCTACAATGAGCAGTTCTTC. The V call is TRBV7-2, the J call TRBJ2-1, with 11 bases fitting TRBD2. Trimming at V came to 0 bases and at J to 2 bases, leaving 9 bases not matched to a gene. This CDR3 contains 19 residues. Germline lookup yields CDR1 SGHTA and CDR2 FQGNSA. Complete variable domain (other parts from reference TRBV7-2 and TRBJ2-1): GAGVSQSPSNKVTEKGKDVELRCDPISGHTALYWYRQSLGQGLEFLIYFQGNSAPDKSGLPSDRFSAERTGGSVSTLTIQRTQQEDSAVYLCASSLAPRLAGGTYNEQFFGPGTRLTVL.

The chain is built from TRBV27 and TRBJ1-5; D is ambiguous. The germline gives CDR1 MNHEY, CDR2 SMNVEV (reference sequence). V gave up 0 bases and J gave up 0 bases, with 9 bases separating them. The CDR3 contains 16 residues. The CDR3 coding sequence is TGTGCCAGCAGTTTATCGCGGGCACATAGCAATCAGCCCCAGCATTTT. Its translation: CASSLSRAHSNQPQHF.

This clone was counted a few times. The DNA of the CDR3 is TGTGCCAGCAGCCCCGGGACTAGCGGAAGCGAGCAGTACTTC. Protein: CASSPGTSGSEQYF. The V call is TRBV3-1 (or the pseudogene TRBV3-2), the J call TRBJ2-7, with TRBD2 identical over 11 bases. V trimming: 4 bases; J trimming: 6 bases; junction bases outside the gene matches: 5. This CDR3 spans 14 amino acids. CDR1 LGHDT and CDR2 YNNKEL come from the germline V gene (reference sequence).

The rearrangement links TRBV3-1 (or the pseudogene TRBV3-2) to TRBJ1-5; D may be TRBD1 (6 bases). The CDR3 extends over 15 amino acids. The V end was cut by 3 bases, the J end by 7 bases, with 16 bases between. CDR1 and CDR2 from the germline V gene are LGHDT and YNNKEL (reference sequence). The CDR3 loop is CASSQEQGIEQPQHF. As DNA, the CDR3 is TGTGCCAGCAGCCAGGAACAGGGAATAGAACAGCCCCAGCATTTT.

The CDR3 is CASSLLSRAIPSTDTQYF. CDR3 DNA: TGTGCCAGCAGCCTCCTATCAAGAGCGATCCCTTCCACAGATACGCAGTATTTT. The J gene is TRBJ2-3, the V gene TRBV7-2; D gene uncertain. The CDR3 has 18 residues. The ends were cut back, 5 bases at V and 2 bases at J, with 23 bases in the middle. Germline loops: CDR1 SGHTA, CDR2 FQGNSA.

The chain has TRBV24-1 and TRBJ2-5; a possible D gene is TRBD2 (6 bases). The V and J ends lost 10 bases and 0 bases respectively, with 14 bases between them. The germline V gene encodes CDR1 KGHDR and CDR2 SFDVKD. The CDR3 extends over 14 amino acids. The CDR3 sequence is CATARRGYQETQYF. CDR3 nucleotide sequence: TGTGCCACGGCCCGGCGGGGCTACCAAGAGACCCAGTACTTC.

This sequence joins TRBV6-1 and TRBJ2-2; tentatively, D is TRBD1 (5 bases). Germline V gene data show CDR1 as MNHNS and CDR2 as SASEGT. The ends were cut back, 3 bases at V and 3 bases at J, with 8 bases in the middle. The CDR3 is 14 amino acids. The CDR3 loop is CASSDRGDTGELFF. In DNA form, the CDR3 reads TGTGCCAGCAGTGATAGGGGCGACACCGGGGAGCTGTTTTTT.

The chain recombines TRBV28 with TRBJ1-2; TRBD1 is a possible D gene (6 bases). V dropped 2 bases and J dropped 2 bases, with 18 bases sitting between them. The CDR3 is 17 residues long. Per germline, CDR1 MDHEN and CDR2 SYDVKM. CDR3 residues: CASSLQGGWGRNYGYTF. The CDR3 DNA follows: TGTGCCAGCAGTTTACAAGGGGGTTGGGGCAGAAACTATGGCTACACCTTC.

The gene calls are TRBV7-3 and TRBJ2-6; 9 bases fit TRBD2. There are 18 residues in the CDR3. J was trimmed by 4 bases and V by 0 bases; bases with no gene match: 7. Per the germline V gene, CDR1 is SGHTA and CDR2 is FQGTGA. The CDR3 DNA sequence: TGTGCCAGCAGCTTAACGGCCGCGGGAGGGTCAGGGGCCAACGTCCTGACTTTC. As protein: CASSLTAAGGSGANVLTF. Variable domain in full (rest from reference TRBV7-3 and TRBJ2-6): GAGVSQTPSNKVTEKGKYVELRCDPISGHTALYWYRQSLGQGPEFLIYFQGTGAADDSGLPNDRFFAVRPEGSVSTLKIQRTERGDSAVYLCASSLTAAGGSGANVLTFGAGSRLTVL.

This sequence joins TRBV19 and TRBJ1-1; D possibly corresponds to TRBD1 (6 bases). Germline CDR1 is LNHDA and CDR2 is SQIVND (reference sequence). V was cut by 4 bases and J by 3 bases, with 18 bases left in between. The CDR3 runs 16 residues. The CDR3 spells CASSTLTGFGDTEAFF. The DNA for the CDR3 is TGTGCCAGTAGTACCCTAACAGGGTTCGGGGACACTGAAGCTTTCTTT.

V usage is TRBV9 and J usage is TRBJ2-3; 8 positions match TRBD2. Per germline, CDR1 SGDLS and CDR2 YYNGEE. This CDR3 region has 15 residues. Trimming took 3 bases from V and 0 from J; bases not matched to a gene: 3. The CDR3 DNA follows: TGTGCCAGCAGCGCGACTAGCGTAAGCACAGATACGCAGTATTTT. Its translation: CASSATSVSTDTQYF.

The chain has TRBV20-1 and TRBJ2-1; a possible D gene is TRBD2 (7 bases). The CDR3 contains 11 residues. In germline, CDR1 is DFQATT, CDR2 SNEGSKA (reference sequence). Trimming took 3 bases from V and 15 from J, leaving 15 bases between them. In DNA, the CDR3 is TGCAGTGCTAGGGGTGGGAGGGGGGCGTTCTTC. This translates into CSARGGRGAFF.

This chain connects TRBV3-1 (or the pseudogene TRBV3-2) to TRBJ2-5, with TRBD1 matching over 7 bases. The length of the CDR3 is 13 residues. V was clipped by 4 bases and J by 2 bases; unmatched bases: 1. Germline lookup yields CDR1 LGHDT and CDR2 YNNKEL (reference sequence). The CDR3 DNA follows: TGTGCCAGCAGCCGACAGGGTCAAGAGACCCAGTACTTC. Residues: CASSRQGQETQYF.

The rearrangement joins TRBV9 to TRBJ2-7; 7 nucleotides align to TRBD1. CDR3 length: 16 residues. From germline, CDR1 is SGDLS and CDR2 YYNGEE. Unmatched junction bases numbered 13, after V lost 4 bases and J lost 3 bases. The DNA of the CDR3 is TGTGCCAGCAGCCACCCACAGGGGCTGGCGAACTACGAGCAGTACTTC. As protein: CASSHPQGLANYEQYF.

This clone was counted a single time. The chain joins TRBV19 to TRBJ1-2; D is possibly TRBD1 (5 bases). This CDR3 comprises 14 residues. Between the trimmed V and J ends, which lost 7 bases and 3 bases, there was a span of 15 bases. CDR1 and CDR2 (germline): LNHDA, SQIVND (reference sequence). This chain's CDR3 is CASTHGVGDYGYTF. CDR3 in DNA: TGTGCCAGTACCCATGGGGTAGGGGACTATGGCTACACCTTC.

This rearrangement joins TRBV6-5 to TRBJ1-4, with 8 bases lining up with TRBD1. The CDR3 runs 15 residues. The germline V gene has CDR1 MNHEY and CDR2 SVGAGI. With V trimmed by 5 bases and J by 8 bases, 10 bases remained unmatched. The CDR3 DNA reads as TGTGCCAGCAGTCCCTTGACAGGGGCGCGGGAAAAACTGTTTTTT. As protein: CASSPLTGAREKLFF.

The chain joins TRBV7-2 to TRBJ2-5; no definite D call. V lost 4 bases and J 7 bases, leaving 10 bases between the germline ends. CDR3 length: 12 amino acids. Per germline, CDR1 SGHTA and CDR2 FQGNSA. The CDR3: CASSSIRGTQYF. DNA for the CDR3: TGTGCCAGCAGCTCCATTCGAGGGACCCAGTACTTC.

J is TRBJ2-7 and V is TRBV7-9; possibly TRBD2 for D (6 bases). Germline V gene data show CDR1 as SEHNR and CDR2 as FQNEAQ (reference sequence). There are 12 residues in the CDR3. Trimming took 3 bases from V and 6 from J, leaving 9 bases between them. In DNA form, the CDR3 reads TGTGCCAGCAGCTTTTTGGGGGGCGAGCAGTACTTC. It codes for CASSFLGGEQYF.